This TCR beta chain was sequenced for a study of blood T cells in healthy people across ages. General study results and limits: Unsorted PBMCs ruled out conclusive naive versus antigen-experienced comparison. Donor CMV status was unknown, possibly confounding expanded clonotype changes.

A sample-barcoded 5' primer and a J-beta primer mix were used in a second PCR of about 6 to 12 cycles. One entry per CDR3 protein, called by TCRdb with MiXCR from the 5' RACE reads. The sample has over 600,000 distinct CDR3 sequences; around three fifths are singletons. V was clipped by 7 bases and J by 4 bases; unmatched bases: 6. The germline CDR1 and CDR2 sequences are MNHEY and SVGEGT. CDR3 length: 15 residues. Drawing of peripheral blood yielded ten milliliters from each donor. The table lists this clonotype with a few counts. Its matching antigen is unknown. The receptor was isolated from a man aged 35 to 55 in good health. The sequenced sample was blood. V and J are TRBV6-2 or TRBV6-3 and TRBJ2-1; TRBD2 matches at 11 bases. CDR3 nucleotide sequence: TGTGCCAGCACCAGACTAGCGGGGAGTTACAATGAGCAGTTCTTC. Encoded protein: CASTRLAGSYNEQFF.